These 14 T cell receptor beta chains were all obtained from the same sample, sequenced in a study of blood T cells in healthy people across ages. With a J-beta primer mix and a sample-barcoded 5' primer, a second PCR ran about 7 to 12 cycles. A single record per CDR3 protein comes from TCRdb applying MiXCR to the 5' RACE reads. The sample includes hundreds of thousands of distinct CDR3 sequences, 22% of them seen just once. Sequencing used blood. The receptors were gathered from a man between 65 and 85 years old in good health.

This clonotype showed up just a few times. The chain recombines TRBV5-1 with TRBJ2-2; D is unresolved. CDR3 length: 17 amino acids. Per germline, CDR1 SGHRS and CDR2 YFSETQ. V dropped 0 bases and J dropped 5 bases, with 17 bases sitting between them. The CDR3 loop is CASSLGDTAKVTGELFF. CDR3 coding DNA: TGCGCCAGCAGCTTGGGAGATACAGCCAAGGTTACCGGGGAGCTGTTTTTT.

This chain connects TRBV30 to TRBJ2-5, with D perhaps given as TRBD1 or TRBD2 (6 bases each). Matching the DNA end better, TRBJ2-1 makes the J call doubtful. The CDR3 is 13 residues long. Germline lookup yields CDR1 GTSNPN and CDR2 SVGIG (reference sequence). The CDR3 protein is CAWSSQQGGAQFF. CDR3 in DNA: TGTGCCTGGAGTTCTCAACAGGGCGGGGCGCAGTTCTTC.

The gene calls are TRBV5-5 and TRBJ2-3; 11 nucleotides match TRBD1. From germline, CDR1 is SGHKS and CDR2 YYEKEE (reference sequence). J was trimmed by 7 bases and V by 3 bases; bases with no gene match: 10. This CDR3 spans 16 amino acids. In DNA, the CDR3 is TGTGCCAGCAGCTCAGATACCGGGACAGGGGGGAATACGCAGTATTTT. Translating gives CASSSDTGTGGNTQYF. Supplemented by reference TRBV5-5 and TRBJ2-3, the full variable domain reads DAGVTQSPTHLIKTRGQQVTLRCSPISGHKSVSWYQQVLGQGPQFIFQYYEKEERGRGNFPDRFSARQFPNYSSELNVNALLLGDSALYLCASSSDTGTGGNTQYFGPGTRLTVL.

A few counts support this clonotype. The rearrangement uses TRBV3-1 and TRBJ1-4; no definite D call. This CDR3 has 16 residues. Trimming cost V 4 bases and J 3 bases, with 15 bases left between them. Germline CDR1 and CDR2: LGHDT and YNNKEL (reference sequence). Written as DNA, the CDR3 is TGTGCCAGCAGCCTCTTCGTCCAGGACCCTAATGAAAAACTGTTTTTT. Amino acids: CASSLFVQDPNEKLFF.

This chain joins TRBV5-5 and TRBJ2-4; D is possibly TRBD1 (6 bases). Germline CDR1 reads SGHKS; CDR2 reads YYEKEE (reference sequence). The CDR3 loop spans 14 amino acids. With 0 bases removed from V and 6 bases from J, the gap between germline ends came to 10 bases. The CDR3 DNA sequence: TGTGCCAGCAGCTTGGGACAGGCTTCAAACATTCAGTACTTC. Its protein product is CASSLGQASNIQYF.

This clonotype turned up a few times. The chain is built from TRBV5-1 and TRBJ2-6; D uncertain. The CDR3 length is 15 residues. Trimming took 4 bases from V and 0 from J, leaving 8 bases between them. CDR1 and CDR2 from the germline V gene are SGHRS and YFSETQ. Here the CDR3 reads CASSIGPSGANVLTF. CDR3 nucleotide sequence: TGCGCCAGCAGCATTGGGCCCTCTGGGGCCAACGTCCTGACTTTC.

The chain uses TRBV27 and TRBJ2-7; 7 bases align to TRBD1. Germline V lookup: CDR1 MNHEY, CDR2 SMNVEV (reference sequence). The length of the CDR3 is 14 residues. V was clipped by 5 bases and J by 4 bases; unmatched bases: 8. The DNA of the CDR3 is TGTGCCAGCAGTCGGGTAGGGGGCCAATACGAGCAGTACGTC. This translates into CASSRVGGQYEQYV.

This clonotype was picked up a small number of times. The rearrangement joins TRBV28 to TRBJ2-3; a possible D gene is TRBD1 (7 bases). Germline V gene sequence: CDR1 MDHEN, CDR2 SYDVKM. The CDR3 has 15 amino acids. V was clipped by 3 bases and J by 3 bases, with 13 bases between them. CDR3 nucleotide sequence: TGTGCCAGCAGTTTCTTACAGGGGAGGACAGATACGCAGTATTTT. This encodes CASSFLQGRTDTQYF. Together with reference TRBV28 and TRBJ2-3, the CDR3 gives the full variable domain: DVKVTQSSRYLVKRTGEKVFLECVQDMDHENMFWYRQDPGLGLRLIYFSYDVKMKEKGDIPEGYSVSREKKERFSLILESASTNQTSMYLCASSFLQGRTDTQYFGPGTRLTVL.

This clonotype occurred a few times. The rearrangement links TRBV2 to TRBJ2-1, with 10 bases identical to TRBD1. The CDR3 is 13 amino acids. Germline V gene data show CDR1 as SNHLY and CDR2 as FYNNEI. J lost 8 bases, V lost 5 bases, and 3 bases had no gene match. The CDR3, as DNA: TGTGCCAGCAGTCGGGACAGGGGCTATGAGCAGTTCTTC. This encodes CASSRDRGYEQFF. The full variable domain, its missing parts supplied by reference TRBV2 and TRBJ2-1, is EPEVTQTPSHQVTQMGQEVILRCVPISNHLYFYWYRQILGQKVEFLVSFYNNEISEKSEIFDDQFSVERPDGSNFTLKIRSTKLEDSAMYFCASSRDRGYEQFFGPGTRLTVL.

The V and J genes are TRBV10-3 and TRBJ1-3, with D perhaps TRBD1 (6 bases). The germline V gene has CDR1 ENHRY and CDR2 SYGVKD. The V and J ends lost 5 bases and 5 bases respectively, with 19 bases between them. The CDR3 sequence is 16 residues long. This chain's CDR3 is CAISSWDTGSRNTIYF. The CDR3 DNA reads TGTGCCATCAGTTCCTGGGACACCGGGAGCCGAAACACCATATATTTT.

This clonotype was seen only a few times. The chain has TRBV12-3 or TRBV12-4 and TRBJ1-2; 10 bases fit TRBD1. The CDR3 consists of 15 residues. V shed 4 bases and J 7 bases; nucleotides not matched to a gene: 9. CDR3 sequence (DNA): TGTGCCAGCAGTTCTAGGGGGACAGGGGATTTTGGCTACACCTTC. Translated: CASSSRGTGDFGYTF.

V is TRBV20-1 and J is TRBJ2-1; perhaps TRBD1 as D (6 bases). The closer fit of TRBJ2-7 to the DNA end suggests the J call may be wrong. This CDR3 is 13 amino acids long. Germline V gene data show CDR1 as DFQATT and CDR2 as SNEGSKA (reference sequence). CDR3 coding DNA: TGCAGTGCTCGGGACACGGGGCCCTACGAGCAGTACTTC. Translating gives CSARDTGPYEQYF.

This clonotype was detected only a few times. This chain uses TRBV12-3 or TRBV12-4 with TRBJ2-1, with 8 bases aligning to TRBD2. V was pared by 3 bases and J by 3 bases, with 10 bases of the junction left unmatched. The CDR3 runs to 17 residues. For the CDR3, the DNA is TGTGCCAGCAGTTTTAAAAGCGGGGGTTTCCACTACAATGAGCAGTTCTTC. Translated: CASSFKSGGFHYNEQFF.

This clonotype was picked up a small number of times. The CDR3 reads CASSSPGLNTEAFF. CDR3 DNA: TGTGCCAGCAGTTCCCCGGGCCTGAACACTGAAGCTTTCTTT. This sequence joins TRBV28 and TRBJ1-1; D remains ambiguous. The CDR3 runs to 14 residues. CDR1 MDHEN and CDR2 SYDVKM come from the germline V gene. V lost 4 bases to trimming and J lost 0 bases, with 9 bases between them.